Below, 5 T cell receptor beta chains from the same sample are listed, as sequenced in a study of long-term antiretroviral therapy in people with HIV. At survey level, the immunoSEQ assay was run in its v3.0 version. The protocol was immunoSEQ multiplex PCR, while the TCRdb copy is restricted to in-frame clones and leaves out a portion. This sample has tens of thousands of clones; roughly 77% occur once, and the top ten carry around 5%. The source was unsorted PBMCs, collected 0.5 years after starting antiretroviral therapy. The receptors originated from a woman in her thirties or forties with HIV.

V and J are TRBV6-5 and TRBJ2-3; D is undetermined. CDR3 length: 15 amino acids. CDR1 MNHEY and CDR2 SVGAGI come from the germline V gene. V was cut by 5 bases and J by 11 bases, with 23 bases left in between. This CDR3 is CASSTRSDNSRGQYF. The CDR3 DNA is TGTGCCAGCAGTACCCGGAGCGACAATTCTCGTGGGCAGTATTTT.

This clone has only a few counts. This rearrangement joins TRBV5-4 to TRBJ2-7; D possibly corresponds to TRBD1 (6 bases). The CDR3 consists of 14 residues. The V gene lost 7 bases and the J gene lost 3 bases, with 17 bases spanning the gap. The V gene's germline CDR1 is SGHNT and CDR2 YYREEE (reference sequence). CDR3 protein: CASRRAGEDYEQYF. CDR3 nucleotides: TGTGCCAGCCGGCGGGCAGGGGAAGACTACGAGCAGTACTTC.

This sequence joins TRBV7-6 and TRBJ2-7; D gene unclear. CDR1 SGHVS and CDR2 FNYEAQ come from the germline V gene. Trimming took off 3 bases at V and 3 bases at J, with 9 bases between the two ends. There are 13 residues in the CDR3. Written as DNA, the CDR3 is TGTGCCAGCAGCTTGAATTTGAACTACGAGCAGTACTTC. The encoded protein is CASSLNLNYEQYF.

This clone was detected only once. The chain links TRBV5-4 to TRBJ1-2; maybe TRBD1 (6 bases). Trimming removed 5 bases at V and 2 bases at J, with 16 bases between. The V gene's germline CDR1 is SGHNT and CDR2 YYREEE (reference sequence). The CDR3 is 15 amino acids. CDR3 amino acids: CASSLGRGRNYGYTF. CDR3 sequence (DNA): TGTGCCAGCAGTCTTGGCAGGGGCCGGAACTATGGCTACACCTTC. Full variable domain (remainder filled in from reference TRBV5-4 and TRBJ1-2): ETGVTQSPTHLIKTRGQQVTLRCSSQSGHNTVSWYQQALGQGPQFIFQYYREEENGRGNFPPRFSGLQFPNYSSELNVNALELDDSALYLCASSLGRGRNYGYTFGSGTRLTVV.

In nucleotides, the CDR3 is TGTGCCAGTAGTATAATGGCGAGGGAGAACTATGGCTACACCTTC. It encodes CASSIMARENYGYTF. V usage is TRBV19 and J usage is TRBJ1-2; D call uncertain. The CDR3 length is 15 residues. V was clipped by 2 bases and J by 2 bases, with 12 bases between them. The germline gives CDR1 LNHDA, CDR2 SQIVND (reference sequence).